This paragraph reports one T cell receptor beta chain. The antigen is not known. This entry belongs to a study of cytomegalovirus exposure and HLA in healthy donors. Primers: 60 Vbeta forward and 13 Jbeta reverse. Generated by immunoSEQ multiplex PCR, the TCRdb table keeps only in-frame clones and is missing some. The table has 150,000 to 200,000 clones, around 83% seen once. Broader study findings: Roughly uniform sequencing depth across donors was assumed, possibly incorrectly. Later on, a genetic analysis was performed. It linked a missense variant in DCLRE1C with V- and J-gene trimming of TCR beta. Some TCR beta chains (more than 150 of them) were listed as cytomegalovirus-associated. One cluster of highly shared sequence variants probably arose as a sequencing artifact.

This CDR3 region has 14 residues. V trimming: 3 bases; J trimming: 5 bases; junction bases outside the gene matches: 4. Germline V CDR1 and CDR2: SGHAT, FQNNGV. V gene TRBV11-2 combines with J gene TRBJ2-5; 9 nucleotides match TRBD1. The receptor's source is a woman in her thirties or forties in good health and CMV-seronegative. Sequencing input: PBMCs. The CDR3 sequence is CASSFGQGRETQYF. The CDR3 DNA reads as TGTGCCAGCAGCTTTGGACAGGGGAGGGAGACCCAGTACTTC.